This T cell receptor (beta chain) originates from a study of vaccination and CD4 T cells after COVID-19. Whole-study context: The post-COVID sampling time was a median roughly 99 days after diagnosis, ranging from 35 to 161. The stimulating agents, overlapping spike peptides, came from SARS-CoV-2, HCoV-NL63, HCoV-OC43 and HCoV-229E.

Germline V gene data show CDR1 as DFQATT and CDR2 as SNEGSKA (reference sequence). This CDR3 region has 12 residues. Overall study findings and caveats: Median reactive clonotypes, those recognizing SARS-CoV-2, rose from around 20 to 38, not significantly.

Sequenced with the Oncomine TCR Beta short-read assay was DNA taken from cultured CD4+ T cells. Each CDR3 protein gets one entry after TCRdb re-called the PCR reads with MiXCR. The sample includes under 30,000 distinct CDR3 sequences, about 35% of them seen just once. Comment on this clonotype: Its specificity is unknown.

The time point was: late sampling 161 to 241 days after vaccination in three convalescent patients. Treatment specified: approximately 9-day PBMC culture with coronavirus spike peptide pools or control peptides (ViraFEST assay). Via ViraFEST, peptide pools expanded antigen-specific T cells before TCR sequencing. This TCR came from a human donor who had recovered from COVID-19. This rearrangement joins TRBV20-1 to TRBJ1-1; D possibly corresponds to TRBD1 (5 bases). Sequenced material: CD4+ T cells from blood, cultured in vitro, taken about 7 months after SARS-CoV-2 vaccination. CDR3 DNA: TGCAGAGGGACCTCAGCGAACACTGAAGCTTTCTTT. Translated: CRGTSANTEAFF.